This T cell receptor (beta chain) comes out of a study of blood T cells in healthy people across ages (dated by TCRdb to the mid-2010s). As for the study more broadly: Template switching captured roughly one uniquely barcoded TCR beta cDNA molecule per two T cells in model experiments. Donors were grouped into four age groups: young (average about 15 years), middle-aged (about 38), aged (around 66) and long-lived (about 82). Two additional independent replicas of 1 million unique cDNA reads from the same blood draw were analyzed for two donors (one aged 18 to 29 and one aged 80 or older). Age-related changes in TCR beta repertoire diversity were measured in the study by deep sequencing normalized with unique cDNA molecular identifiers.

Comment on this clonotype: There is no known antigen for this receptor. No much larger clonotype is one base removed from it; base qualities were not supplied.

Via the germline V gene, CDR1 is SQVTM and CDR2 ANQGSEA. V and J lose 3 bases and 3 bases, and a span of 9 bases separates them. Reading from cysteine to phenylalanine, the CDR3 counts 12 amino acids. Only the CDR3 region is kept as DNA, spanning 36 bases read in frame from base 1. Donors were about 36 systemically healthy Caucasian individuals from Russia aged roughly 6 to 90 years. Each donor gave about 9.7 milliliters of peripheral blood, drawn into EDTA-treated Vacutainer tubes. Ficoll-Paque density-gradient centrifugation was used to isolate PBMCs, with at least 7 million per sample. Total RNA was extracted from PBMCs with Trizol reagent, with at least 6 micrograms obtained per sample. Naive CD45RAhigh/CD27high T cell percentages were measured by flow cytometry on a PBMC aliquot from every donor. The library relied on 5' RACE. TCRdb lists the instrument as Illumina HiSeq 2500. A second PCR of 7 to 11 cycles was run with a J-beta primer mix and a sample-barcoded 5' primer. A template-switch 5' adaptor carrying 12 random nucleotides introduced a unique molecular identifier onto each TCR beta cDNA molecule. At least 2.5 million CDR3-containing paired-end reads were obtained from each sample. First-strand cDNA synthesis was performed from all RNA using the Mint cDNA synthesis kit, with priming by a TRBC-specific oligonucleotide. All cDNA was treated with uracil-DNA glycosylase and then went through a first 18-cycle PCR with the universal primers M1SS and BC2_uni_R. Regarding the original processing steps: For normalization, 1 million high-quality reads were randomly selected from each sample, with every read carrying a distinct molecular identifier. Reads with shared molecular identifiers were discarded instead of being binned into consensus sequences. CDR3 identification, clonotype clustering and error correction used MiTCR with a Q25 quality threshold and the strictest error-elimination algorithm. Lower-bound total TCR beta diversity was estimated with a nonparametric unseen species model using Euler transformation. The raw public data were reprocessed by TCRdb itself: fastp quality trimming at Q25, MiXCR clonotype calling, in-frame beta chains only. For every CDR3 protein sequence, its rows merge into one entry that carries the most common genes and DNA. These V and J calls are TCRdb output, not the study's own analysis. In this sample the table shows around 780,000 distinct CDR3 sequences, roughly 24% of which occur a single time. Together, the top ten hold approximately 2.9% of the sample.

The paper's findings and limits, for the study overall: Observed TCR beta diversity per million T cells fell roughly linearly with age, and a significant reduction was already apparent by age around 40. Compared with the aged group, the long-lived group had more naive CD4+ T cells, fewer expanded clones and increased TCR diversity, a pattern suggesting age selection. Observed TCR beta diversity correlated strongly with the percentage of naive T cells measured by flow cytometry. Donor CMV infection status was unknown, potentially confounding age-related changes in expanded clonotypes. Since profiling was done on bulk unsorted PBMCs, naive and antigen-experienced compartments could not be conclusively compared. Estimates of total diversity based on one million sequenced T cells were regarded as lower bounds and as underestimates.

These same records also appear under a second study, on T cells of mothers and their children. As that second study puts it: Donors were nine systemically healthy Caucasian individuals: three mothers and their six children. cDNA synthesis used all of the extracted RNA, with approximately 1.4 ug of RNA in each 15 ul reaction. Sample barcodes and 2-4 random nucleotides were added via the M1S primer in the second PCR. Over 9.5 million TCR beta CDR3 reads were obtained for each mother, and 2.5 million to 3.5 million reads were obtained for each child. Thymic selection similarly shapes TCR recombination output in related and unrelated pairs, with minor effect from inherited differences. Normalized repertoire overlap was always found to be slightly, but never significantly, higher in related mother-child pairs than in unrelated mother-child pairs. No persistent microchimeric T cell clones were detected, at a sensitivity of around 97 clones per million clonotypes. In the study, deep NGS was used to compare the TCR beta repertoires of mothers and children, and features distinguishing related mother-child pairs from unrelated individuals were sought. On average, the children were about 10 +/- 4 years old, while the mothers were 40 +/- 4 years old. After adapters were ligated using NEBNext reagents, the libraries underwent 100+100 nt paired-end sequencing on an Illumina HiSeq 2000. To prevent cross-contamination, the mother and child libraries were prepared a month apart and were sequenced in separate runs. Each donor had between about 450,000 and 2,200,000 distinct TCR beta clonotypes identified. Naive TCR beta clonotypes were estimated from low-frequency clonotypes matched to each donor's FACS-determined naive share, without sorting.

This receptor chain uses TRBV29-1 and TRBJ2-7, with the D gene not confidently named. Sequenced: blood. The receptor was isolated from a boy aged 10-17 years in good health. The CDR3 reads CSVEETLYEQYF. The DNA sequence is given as TGCAGCGTTGAGGAGACTCTCTACGAGCAGTACTTC.